Listed below are T cell receptor beta chains from one sample, sequenced in a study of regulatory T cells in long-lasting Graves disease. TCRdb re-called the multiplex PCR reads through MiXCR, storing one row per CDR3 protein. Seen here are about 560,000 distinct CDR3 sequences, roughly a sixth observed once, and the top ten hold more than 10%. The same data also went into a second study, on T cells in Graves' hyperthyroidism and ophthalmopathy.

Source: peripheral blood mononuclear cells (PBMCs), taken at new diagnosis, from a patient treated with antithyroid drugs. These receptors all stem from a man between 18 and 29 years old with Graves disease. The CDR3 runs from the conserved cysteine through the conserved F or W. Each record gives: clone size, J gene, V gene, D gene, CDR3 DNA, CDR3 protein. D genes are given only for firm matches. Rows give clone size only sometimes, using once, few, many, or a class for an expanded clone.

>-|TRBJ1-4|TRBV20-1|-
TGCAGTGCTAGAGACTTGGGGGATAGGAATGAAAAACTGTTTTTT
CSARDLGDRNEKLFF
>few|TRBJ1-1|TRBV6-1|-
TGTGCCAGCAGCCAGGGCGGGTTTATGAACACTGAAGCTTTCTTT
CASSQGGFMNTEAFF
>-|TRBJ2-2|TRBV28|-
TGTGCCAGCAGTTTCTCTGGACTGACGAACACCGGGGAGCTGTTTTTT
CASSFSGLTNTGELFF
>many|TRBJ2-1|TRBV11-3|TRBD2
TGTGCCAGCAGCTTACGAGGAACTAGCGGGCATAATGAGCAGTTCTTC
CASSLRGTSGHNEQFF
>-|TRBJ2-3|TRBV28|TRBD2
TGTGCCAGCAGCGTAGCGGGCGCAGATACGCAGTATTTT
CASSVAGADTQYF
>many|TRBJ2-1|TRBV3-1|-
TGTGCCAGCAGCCCTCCGACAGGGAGGAGCTCCTACAATGAGCAGTTCTTC
CASSPPTGRSSYNEQFF
>many|TRBJ1-2|TRBV13|-
TGTGCCAGCAGCCCAGAGGGGAGGGGTGGCTACACCTTC
CASSPEGRGGYTF
>few|TRBJ2-1|TRBV27|-
TGTGCCGCGTCTAGGGCAAGCTCCTACAATGAGCAGTTCTTC
CAASRASSYNEQFF
>-|TRBJ1-2|TRBV19|-
TGTGCCAGTAGTATCAGAATTAACTATGGCTACACCTTC
CASSIRINYGYTF
>many|TRBJ2-3|TRBV30|-
TGTGCCTGGGAAAACGCAGATACGCAGTATTTT
CAWENADTQYF
>-|TRBJ1-4|TRBV6-1|TRBD1
TGTGCCAGCAGTCGACCGGGACAGGGGCGATGGGCGTCTGAAAAACTGTTTTTT
CASSRPGQGRWASEKLFF
>few|TRBJ2-5|TRBV12-3/TRBV12-4|-
TGTGCCAGCAGTTTCAGGGCCCAGGGAGAGACCCAGTACTTC
CASSFRAQGETQYF
>many|TRBJ2-1|TRBV27|-
TGTGCCAGCAGCCCGATCGGGGCCTACAATGAGCAGTTCTTC
CASSPIGAYNEQFF
>-|TRBJ2-5|TRBV6-2/TRBV6-3|TRBD2
TGTGCCAGCAGTTACGGTCTAGCGGACGCCCCAGAGACCCAGTACTTC
CASSYGLADAPETQYF
>few|TRBJ1-6|TRBV7-6|-
TGTGCCAGCAGCCAGTACCCGAATAATTCACCCCTCCACTTT
CASSQYPNNSPLHF
>many|TRBJ2-7|TRBV28|TRBD2
TGTGCCAGCAGTGACCCCGGGACTAGCGGCAGCTACGAGCAGTACTTC
CASSDPGTSGSYEQYF
>many|TRBJ1-1|TRBV27|-
TGTGCCAGCAGTTCGCCGACACACATGAACACTGAAGCTTTCTTT
CASSSPTHMNTEAFF
>few|TRBJ2-1|TRBV19|TRBD1
TGTGCCAGTAGGTCGCAGGGGGCGAATGGGCAGTTCTTC
CASRSQGANGQFF
>-|TRBJ2-7|TRBV7-9|-
TGTGCCAGCAGCAATACGGGGACCACCTACGAGCAGTACTTC
CASSNTGTTYEQYF
>many|TRBJ2-7|TRBV20-1|TRBD1
TGCAGTGCGGAGGCGACAGGGACGTCGGGCTACGAGCAGTACTTC
CSAEATGTSGYEQYF
>many|TRBJ2-7|TRBV10-2|TRBD2
TGCGCCAGCAGTGAGTCGGGACTAGCTCGCAAAAGCTACGAGCAGTACTTC
CASSESGLARKSYEQYF
>many|TRBJ2-1|TRBV6-5|-
TGTGCCAGCAGTTCCCTTTATTTGATGGACAATGAGCAGTTCTTC
CASSSLYLMDNEQFF
>many|TRBJ2-1|TRBV27|-
TGTGCCAGCAGTTTAGGCAATGAGCAGTTCTTC
CASSLGNEQFF
>-|TRBJ2-2|TRBV7-9|-
TGTGCCAGCAGCTCCCCCCCAGCGTTCGCGAACACCGGGGAGCTGTTTTTT
CASSSPPAFANTGELFF
>-|TRBJ2-3|TRBV3-1|TRBD2
TGTGCCAGCAGCCAAGGACTAGCGGGAGGGGTTTCAGATACGCAGTATTTT
CASSQGLAGGVSDTQYF
>many|TRBJ1-6|TRBV6-1|-
TGTGCCAGCAGGGACACCGGGCCTCATAATTCACCCCTCCACTTT
CASRDTGPHNSPLHF
>many|TRBJ1-2|TRBV27|-
TGTGCCAGCAGTTTTGCTGGGAGTGGGAGAAATGGCTACACCTTC
CASSFAGSGRNGYTF
>many|TRBJ2-7|TRBV3-1|TRBD2
TGTGCCAGCAGCCAAGGAGTTGGCGGGAGGAGCTCCTACGAGCAGTACTTC
CASSQGVGGRSSYEQYF
>many|TRBJ2-3|TRBV11-3|TRBD1
TGTGCCAGCAGCCCAGGACAGGGGGCGGCAGATACGCAGTATTTT
CASSPGQGAADTQYF
>-|TRBJ2-3|TRBV5-1|-
TGCGCCAGCAGCTTGTCGGCTACGGGGGATACGCAGTATTTT
CASSLSATGDTQYF
>-|TRBJ2-5|TRBV5-1|TRBD2
TGCGCCAGCAGCCCCGGGCTAGCGGGATCTGGAGAGACCCAGTACTTC
CASSPGLAGSGETQYF
>-|TRBJ1-2|TRBV27|-
TGTGCCAGCAGTTTAAGTACAGGCTTCTATGGCTACACCTTC
CASSLSTGFYGYTF
>few|TRBJ2-7|TRBV12-3/TRBV12-4|-
TGTGCCAGCAGTCTGACCACCATAGAGCAGTACTTC
CASSLTTIEQYF
>-|TRBJ1-4|TRBV5-1|TRBD1
TGCGCCAGCAGTGGTCAGGGGGCGAGTGGTGAAAAACTGTTTTTT
CASSGQGASGEKLFF
>many|TRBJ2-3|TRBV5-1|-
TGCGCCAGCATGCCCCAGGGAGAAAGGGATACGCAGTATTTT
CASMPQGERDTQYF
>many|TRBJ1-2|TRBV18|-
TGTGCCAGCTCACCATTGGAGGACTATGGCTACACCTTC
CASSPLEDYGYTF
>many|TRBJ1-2|TRBV20-1|TRBD1
TGCAGCACCGAGAACAGGGGGCTTGGTGGCTACACCTTC
CSTENRGLGGYTF
>-|TRBJ2-2|TRBV12-3/TRBV12-4|-
TGTGCCAGCAGTTTAGTCGGGACCGAGGCGATTTTGAACACCGGGGAGCTGTTTTTT
CASSLVGTEAILNTGELFF
>-|TRBJ1-2|TRBV29-1|-
TGCAGCGTTGGGACAGCTCGGCCCCATGGCTACACCTTC
CSVGTARPHGYTF
>few|TRBJ1-3|TRBV6-1|-
TGTGCCAGCATCGGGGACAATTATTCCGCCATATATTTT
CASIGDNYSAIYF
>many|TRBJ2-7|TRBV7-9|-
TGTGCCAGCAGCTTAGGGTCGACCTACGAGCAGTACTTC
CASSLGSTYEQYF
>many|TRBJ2-7|TRBV7-9|TRBD2
TGTGCCAGCAGCTCAACCCTTAGCGGGACCATGGGAGAGCAGTACTTC
CASSSTLSGTMGEQYF
>many|TRBJ2-1|TRBV11-1|-
TGTGCCAGCAGCATCGGACCCGCCAATGAGCAGTTCTTC
CASSIGPANEQFF
>many|TRBJ2-5|TRBV24-1|TRBD1
TGTGCCACCAGTGATACCGACAGGGGCCACAGGACCCAGTACTTC
CATSDTDRGHRTQYF